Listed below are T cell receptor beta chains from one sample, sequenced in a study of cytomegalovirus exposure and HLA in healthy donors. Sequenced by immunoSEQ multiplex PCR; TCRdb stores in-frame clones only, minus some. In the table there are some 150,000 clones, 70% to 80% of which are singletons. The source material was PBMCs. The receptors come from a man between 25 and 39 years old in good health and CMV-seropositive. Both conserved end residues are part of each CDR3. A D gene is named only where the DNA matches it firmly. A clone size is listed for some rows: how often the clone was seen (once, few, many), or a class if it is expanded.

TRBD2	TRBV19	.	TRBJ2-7	TGTGCCAGTAGTATAGCGGCTAGCGGGCCTAGCGAGCAGTACTTC	CASSIAASGPSEQYF
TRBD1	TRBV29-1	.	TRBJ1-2	TGCAGCGTTGATGTATCCGGGACAGGGGGTTGGTACTATGGCTACACCTTC	CSVDVSGTGGWYYGYTF
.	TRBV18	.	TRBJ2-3	TGTGCCAGCTCACCGGGGGCAGATAGCACAGATACGCAGTATTTT	CASSPGADSTDTQYF
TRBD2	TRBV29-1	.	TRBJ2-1	TGCAGCGCCCAATCGACTAGCGGGAGGGCCAGCTCCTACAATGAGCAGTTCTTC	CSAQSTSGRASSYNEQFF
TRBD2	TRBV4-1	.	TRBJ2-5	TGCGCCAGCAGCCCCCTGAGGCGGGGGAAGCACCAAGAGACCCAGTACTTC	CASSPLRRGKHQETQYF
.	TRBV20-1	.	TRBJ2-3	TGCACTTACCGGGTGGCGGATACGCAGTATTTT	CTYRVADTQYF
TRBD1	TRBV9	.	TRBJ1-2	TGTGCCAGCAGCGTAGGGGTTAAGGGGGCGGATGGCTACACCTTC	CASSVGVKGADGYTF
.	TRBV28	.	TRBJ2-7	TGTGCCAGCAGTGCGACAGCTACCTACGAGCAGTACTTC	CASSATATYEQYF
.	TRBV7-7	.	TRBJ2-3	TGTGCCAGCAGCTTACTCTCCACAGATACGCAGTATTTT	CASSLLSTDTQYF
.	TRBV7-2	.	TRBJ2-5	TGTGCCAGCAGCAAGGGGGAAGCTCAAGAGACCCAGTACTTC	CASSKGEAQETQYF
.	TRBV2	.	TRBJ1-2	TGTGCCAGCAGTGAGCAGAGGGCCGGTGGCTACACCTTC	CASSEQRAGGYTF
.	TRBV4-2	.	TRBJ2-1	TGTGCCAGCAGCCAAGGCACTACCTACAATGAGCAGTTCTTC	CASSQGTTYNEQFF
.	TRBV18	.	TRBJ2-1	TGTGCCAGCTCACCTATGGCAGCGTCCAGCTCCTACAATGAGCAGTTCTTC	CASSPMAASSSYNEQFF
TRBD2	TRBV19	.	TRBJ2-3	TGTGCCAGTAGCTCAGGGGGGACTAGCGGGAGAGATACGCAGTATTTT	CASSSGGTSGRDTQYF
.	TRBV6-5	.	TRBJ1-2	TGTGCCAGCAGTTACGAGGGGAGGTATGGCTACACCTTC	CASSYEGRYGYTF
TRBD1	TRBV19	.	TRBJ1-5	TGTGCCAGTAGTATGGGGACAGGACCCAATCAGCCCCAGCATTTT	CASSMGTGPNQPQHF
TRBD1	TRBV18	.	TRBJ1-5	TGTGCCAGCTCCCAAGACAGGGGTAATCAGCCCCAGCATTTT	CASSQDRGNQPQHF
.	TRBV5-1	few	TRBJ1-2	TGCGCCAGCAGCTTAGCTTCCCTTGACTATGGCTACACCTTC	CASSLASLDYGYTF
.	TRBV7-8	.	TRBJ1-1	TGTGCCAGCAGCTTAGCGCCTCAGGGCTTCACTGAAGCTTTCTTT	CASSLAPQGFTEAFF
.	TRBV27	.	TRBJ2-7	TGTGCCAGCAGCCGACTGGGGGGAAATTACGAGCAGTACTTC	CASSRLGGNYEQYF
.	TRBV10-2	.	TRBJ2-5	TGCGCCAGCAGTGAAAGAGGTGGCGGTAGGACCCAGTACTTC	CASSERGGGRTQYF
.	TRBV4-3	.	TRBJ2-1	TGCGCCAGCAGCCAAGAGATCCCCATGAGCTCCTACAATGAGCAGTTCTTC	CASSQEIPMSSYNEQFF
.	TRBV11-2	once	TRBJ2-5	TGTGCCAGCAGCTCCGTGGGGGGTACGGCCTACCAAGAGACCCAGTACTTC	CASSSVGGTAYQETQYF
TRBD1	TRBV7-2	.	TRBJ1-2	TGTGCCAGCAGCCCCTCCGGGACAGGGGCCCCTTACTATGGCTACACCTTC	CASSPSGTGAPYYGYTF
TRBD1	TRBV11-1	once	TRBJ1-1	TGTGCCAGCAGTTCGTCGTGGACAGGGGTGATGAACACTGAAGCTTTCTTT	CASSSSWTGVMNTEAFF
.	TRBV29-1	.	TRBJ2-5	TGCAGCGTTTCACACCTCCAAGAGACCCAGTACTTC	CSVSHLQETQYF
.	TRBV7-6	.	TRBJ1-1	TGTGCCAAAGTTATCCCCCGTGAGGCTGAAGCTTTCTTT	CAKVIPREAEAFF
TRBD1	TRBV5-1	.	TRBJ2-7	TGCGCCAGCAGCTTGGATGGGACAGGCCTAGGCGAGCAGTACTTC	CASSLDGTGLGEQYF
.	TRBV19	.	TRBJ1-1	TGTGCCAGTAGTATAAGGGCGACAGTTAACACTGAAGCTTTCTTT	CASSIRATVNTEAFF
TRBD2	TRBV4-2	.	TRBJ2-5	TGTGCCAGCAGCCCCACATCGAGCGCGGGAGGGGAGACCCAGTACTTC	CASSPTSSAGGETQYF
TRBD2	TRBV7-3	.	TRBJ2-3	TGTGCCAGCAGCTCTAGCGGGAGGAGCACAGATACGCAGTATTTT	CASSSSGRSTDTQYF
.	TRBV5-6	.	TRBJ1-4	TGTGCCAGCAGCTTGGCCCGGGAGCCGGGTTACGAAAAACTGTTTTTT	CASSLAREPGYEKLFF
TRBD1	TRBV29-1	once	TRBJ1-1	TGCAGCGTTGTGGGACAGCGGTTAGGGACTGAAGCTTTCTTT	CSVVGQRLGTEAFF
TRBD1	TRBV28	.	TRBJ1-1	TGTGCCAGCAGTTTTGAAGGGACAGGGGGCGGGAACACTGAAGCTTTCTTT	CASSFEGTGGGNTEAFF
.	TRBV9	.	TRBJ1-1	TGTGCCAGCAGCCCCCGTTTGACAGGGAACACTGAAGCTTTCTTT	CASSPRLTGNTEAFF
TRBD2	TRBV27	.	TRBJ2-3	TGTGCCAGCGGACTAGCGACTAGCACAGATACGCAGTATTTT	CASGLATSTDTQYF
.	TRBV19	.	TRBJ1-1	TGTGCCAGTAGTACCCCCCCGGGAGCTAGTTTGAACACTGAAGCTTTCTTT	CASSTPPGASLNTEAFF
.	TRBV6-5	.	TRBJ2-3	TGTGCCAGCAGTGGCGGAGATACGCAGTATTTT	CASSGGDTQYF
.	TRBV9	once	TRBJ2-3	TGTGCCAGCAGCGTAGCACCAAAAGGGGGCACAGATACGCAGTATTTT	CASSVAPKGGTDTQYF
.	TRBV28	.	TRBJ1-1	TGTGCCAGCAGTCGACCGGGGACCCTAGCGGCGTTTTTACAAGCTTTCTTT	CASSRPGTLAAFLQAFF
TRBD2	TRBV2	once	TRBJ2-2	TGTGCCAGCAGGGCGGGACTAGCGGGCGCGAACACCGGGGAGCTGTTTTTT	CASRAGLAGANTGELFF
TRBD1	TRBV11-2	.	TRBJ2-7	TGTGCCAGCAGCTCCTTGGACAGGCACTACGAGCAGTACTTC	CASSSLDRHYEQYF
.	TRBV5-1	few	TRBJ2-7	TGCGCCAGCAGCTTCCAGGGCTACGAGCAGTACTTC	CASSFQGYEQYF
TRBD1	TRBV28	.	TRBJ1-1	TGTGCCAGCAAAGGGGCCGGACAGGTGATCACTGAAGCTTTCTTT	CASKGAGQVITEAFF
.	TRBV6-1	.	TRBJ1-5	TGTGCCAGCACCAGTCATAGCAATCAGCCCCAGCATTTT	CASTSHSNQPQHF
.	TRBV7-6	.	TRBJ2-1	TGTGCCAGCAGCTTAGACGTCGGGTCGGCCACCTACAATGAGCAGTTCTTC	CASSLDVGSATYNEQFF
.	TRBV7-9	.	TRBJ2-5	TGTGCCAGCAGCTCCCAGGGCGAGGAGACCCAGTACTTC	CASSSQGEETQYF
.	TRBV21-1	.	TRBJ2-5	TGTGCCAGCAGCCTCCGGGACAGGGCCCCAGAGACCCAGTACTTC	CASSLRDRAPETQYF
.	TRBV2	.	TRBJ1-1	TGTGCCAGCAGTATTCAGTCATCGAACACTGAAGCTTTCTTT	CASSIQSSNTEAFF
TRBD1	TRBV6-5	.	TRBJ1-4	TGTGCCAGCAGGGGCGGGAGGGGGCCAAAACTGTTTTTT	CASRGGRGPKLFF
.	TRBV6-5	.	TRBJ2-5	TGTGCCAGCAGTCCCTCCTTAGACCCTAGGGAGACCCAGTACTTC	CASSPSLDPRETQYF
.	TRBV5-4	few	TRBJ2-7	TGTGCCAGCAGCCACCCTGGGAGCTCCTACGAGCAGTACTTC	CASSHPGSSYEQYF
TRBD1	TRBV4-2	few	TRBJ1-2	TGTGCCAGCACCGGCGGGGACAGAGATCACTATGGCTACACCTTC	CASTGGDRDHYGYTF
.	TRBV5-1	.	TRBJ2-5	TGCGCCAGCAGCTTGGATAGCCTAAGAGAGACCCAGTACTTC	CASSLDSLRETQYF
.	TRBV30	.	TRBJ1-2	TGTGCCTGGAGTAAAGACTTTAACTATGGCTACACCTTC	CAWSKDFNYGYTF
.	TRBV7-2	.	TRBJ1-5	TGTGCCAGCGGGCAGGGCGGCAATCAGCCCCAGCATTTT	CASGQGGNQPQHF
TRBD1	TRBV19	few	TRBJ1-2	TGTGCCAGTAGTAGACAGGGGGCCCACTATGGCTACACCTTC	CASSRQGAHYGYTF